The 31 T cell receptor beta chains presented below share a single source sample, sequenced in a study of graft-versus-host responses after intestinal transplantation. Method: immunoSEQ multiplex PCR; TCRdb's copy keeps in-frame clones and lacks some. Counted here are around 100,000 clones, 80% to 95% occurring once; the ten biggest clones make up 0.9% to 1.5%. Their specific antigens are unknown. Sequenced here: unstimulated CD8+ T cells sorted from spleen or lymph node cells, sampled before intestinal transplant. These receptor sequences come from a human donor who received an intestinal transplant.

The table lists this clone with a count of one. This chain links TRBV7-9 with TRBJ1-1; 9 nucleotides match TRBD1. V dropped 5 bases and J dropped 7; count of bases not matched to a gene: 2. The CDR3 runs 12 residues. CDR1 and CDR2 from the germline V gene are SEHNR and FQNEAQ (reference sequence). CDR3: CASSDRGNEAFF. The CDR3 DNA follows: TGTGCCAGCAGCGACAGGGGGAATGAAGCTTTCTTT.

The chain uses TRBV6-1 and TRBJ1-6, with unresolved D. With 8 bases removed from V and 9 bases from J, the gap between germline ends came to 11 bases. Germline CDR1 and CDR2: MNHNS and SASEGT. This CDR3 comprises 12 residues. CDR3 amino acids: CASGLEISPLHF. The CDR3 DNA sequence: TGTGCCAGCGGCTTGGAAATTTCACCCCTCCACTTT.

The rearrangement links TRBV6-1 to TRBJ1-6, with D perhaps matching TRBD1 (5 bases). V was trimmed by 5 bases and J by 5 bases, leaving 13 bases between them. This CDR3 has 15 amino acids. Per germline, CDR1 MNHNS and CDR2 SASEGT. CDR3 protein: CASSTGWDDNSPLHF. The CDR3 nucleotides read TGTGCCAGCAGTACCGGGTGGGACGATAATTCACCCCTCCACTTT.

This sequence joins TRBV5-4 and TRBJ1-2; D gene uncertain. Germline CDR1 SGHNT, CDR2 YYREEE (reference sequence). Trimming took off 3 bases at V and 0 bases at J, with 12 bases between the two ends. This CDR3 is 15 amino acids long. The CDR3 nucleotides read TGTGCCAGCAGCTCCACGGGGAACACTAACTATGGCTACACCTTC. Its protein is CASSSTGNTNYGYTF. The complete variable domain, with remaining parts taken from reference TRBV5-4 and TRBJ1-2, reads ETGVTQSPTHLIKTRGQQVTLRCSSQSGHNTVSWYQQALGQGPQFIFQYYREEENGRGNFPPRFSGLQFPNYSSELNVNALELDDSALYLCASSSTGNTNYGYTFGSGTRLTVV.

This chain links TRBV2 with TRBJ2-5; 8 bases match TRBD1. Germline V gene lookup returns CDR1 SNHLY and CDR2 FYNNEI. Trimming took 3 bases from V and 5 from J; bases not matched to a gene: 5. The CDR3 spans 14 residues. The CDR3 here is CASSDRGLFETQYF. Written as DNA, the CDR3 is TGTGCCAGCAGTGACAGGGGGCTTTTTGAGACCCAGTACTTC.

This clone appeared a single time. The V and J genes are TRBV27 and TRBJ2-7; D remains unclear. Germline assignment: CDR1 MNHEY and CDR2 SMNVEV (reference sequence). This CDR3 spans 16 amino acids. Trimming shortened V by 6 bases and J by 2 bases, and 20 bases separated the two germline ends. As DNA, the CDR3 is TGTGCCAGCAGGGTCGCGGCCGCCACCCACCCCTACGAGCAGTACTTC. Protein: CASRVAAATHPYEQYF.

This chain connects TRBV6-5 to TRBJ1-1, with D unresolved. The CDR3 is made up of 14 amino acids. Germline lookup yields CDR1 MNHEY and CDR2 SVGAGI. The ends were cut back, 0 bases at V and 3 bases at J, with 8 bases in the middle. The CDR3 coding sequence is TGTGCCAGCAGTTACTCGAGAGGGTACACTGAAGCTTTCTTT. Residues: CASSYSRGYTEAFF.

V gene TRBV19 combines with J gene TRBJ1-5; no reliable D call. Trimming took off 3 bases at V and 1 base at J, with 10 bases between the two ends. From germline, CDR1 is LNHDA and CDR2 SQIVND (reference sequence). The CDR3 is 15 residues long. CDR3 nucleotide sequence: TGTGCCAGTAGTATCAACGTCGGGAGCAATCAGCCCCAGCATTTT. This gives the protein CASSINVGSNQPQHF.

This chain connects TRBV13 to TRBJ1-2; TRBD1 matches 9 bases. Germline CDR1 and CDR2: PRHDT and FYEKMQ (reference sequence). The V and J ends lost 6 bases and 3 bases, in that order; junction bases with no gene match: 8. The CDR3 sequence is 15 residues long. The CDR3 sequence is CASSSGTGSDYGYTF. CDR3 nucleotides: TGTGCCAGCAGTTCGGGGACAGGGTCTGACTATGGCTACACCTTC.

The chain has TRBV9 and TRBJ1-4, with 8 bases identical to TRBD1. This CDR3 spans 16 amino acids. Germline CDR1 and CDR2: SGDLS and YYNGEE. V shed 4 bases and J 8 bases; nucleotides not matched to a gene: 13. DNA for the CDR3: TGTGCCAGCAGCATCAACGACAGGGGCCCTGGGGAAAAACTGTTTTTT. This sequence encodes CASSINDRGPGEKLFF.

The CDR3 reads CASSVVGGGQETQYF. DNA for the CDR3: TGTGCCAGCAGCGTAGTCGGGGGGGGCCAAGAGACCCAGTACTTC. The V gene is TRBV9, the J gene TRBJ2-5, with 8 bases lining up with TRBD2. CDR1 is SGDLS, CDR2 YYNGEE, per germline. Trimming took 0 bases from V and 1 from J; bases not matched to a gene: 2. This CDR3 region has 15 residues.

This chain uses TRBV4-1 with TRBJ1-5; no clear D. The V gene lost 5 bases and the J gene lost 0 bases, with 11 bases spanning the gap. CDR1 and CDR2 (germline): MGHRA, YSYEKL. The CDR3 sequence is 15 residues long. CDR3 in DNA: TGCGCCAGCAGCGTAGAGATAGATAGCAATCAGCCCCAGCATTTT. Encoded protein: CASSVEIDSNQPQHF.

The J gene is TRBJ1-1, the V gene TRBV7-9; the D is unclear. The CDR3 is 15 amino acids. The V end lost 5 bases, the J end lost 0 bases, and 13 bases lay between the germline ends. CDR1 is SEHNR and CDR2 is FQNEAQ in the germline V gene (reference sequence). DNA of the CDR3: TGTGCCAGCAGCCCACCTAGTGGGGTGAACACTGAAGCTTTCTTT. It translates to CASSPPSGVNTEAFF.

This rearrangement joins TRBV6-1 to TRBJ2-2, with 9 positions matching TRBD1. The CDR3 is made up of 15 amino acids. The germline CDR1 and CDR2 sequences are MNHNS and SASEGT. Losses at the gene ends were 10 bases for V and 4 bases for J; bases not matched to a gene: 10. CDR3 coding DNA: TGTGCCATCGACAGGGGGGCGAGGGGCACCGGGGAGCTGTTTTTT. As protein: CAIDRGARGTGELFF.

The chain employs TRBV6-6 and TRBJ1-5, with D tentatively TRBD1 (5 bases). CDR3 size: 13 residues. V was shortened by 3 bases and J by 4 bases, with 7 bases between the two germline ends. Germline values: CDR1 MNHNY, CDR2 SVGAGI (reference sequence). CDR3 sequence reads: CASSYEGNQPQHF. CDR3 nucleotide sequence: TGTGCCAGCAGTTATGAGGGGAATCAGCCCCAGCATTTT.

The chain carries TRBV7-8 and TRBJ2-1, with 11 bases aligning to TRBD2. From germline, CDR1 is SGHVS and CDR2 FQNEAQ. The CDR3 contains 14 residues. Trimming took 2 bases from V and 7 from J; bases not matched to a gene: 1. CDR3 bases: TGTGCCAGCAGCTTATTAGCGGGGGGGAATGAGCAGTTCTTC. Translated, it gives CASSLLAGGNEQFF.

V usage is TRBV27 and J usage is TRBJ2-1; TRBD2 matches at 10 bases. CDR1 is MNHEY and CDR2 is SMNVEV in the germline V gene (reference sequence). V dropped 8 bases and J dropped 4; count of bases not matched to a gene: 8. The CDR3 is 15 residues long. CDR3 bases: TGTGCCAGCTACCCAGCGGGGGGGCCGTACAATGAGCAGTTCTTC. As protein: CASYPAGGPYNEQFF.

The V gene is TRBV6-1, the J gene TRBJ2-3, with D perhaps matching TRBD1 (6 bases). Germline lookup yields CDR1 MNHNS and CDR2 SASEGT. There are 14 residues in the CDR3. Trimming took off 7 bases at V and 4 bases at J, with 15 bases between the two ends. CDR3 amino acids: CASKQGLVSDTQYF. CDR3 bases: TGTGCCAGCAAGCAGGGGCTGGTCTCAGATACGCAGTATTTT.

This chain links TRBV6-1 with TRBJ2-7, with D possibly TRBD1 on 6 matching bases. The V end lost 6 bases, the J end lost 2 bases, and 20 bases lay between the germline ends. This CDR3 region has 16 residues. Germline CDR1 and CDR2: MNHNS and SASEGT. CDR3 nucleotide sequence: TGTGCCAGCAGGGAAATAGATTCGGACAGCACCTACGAGCAGTACTTC. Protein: CASREIDSDSTYEQYF.

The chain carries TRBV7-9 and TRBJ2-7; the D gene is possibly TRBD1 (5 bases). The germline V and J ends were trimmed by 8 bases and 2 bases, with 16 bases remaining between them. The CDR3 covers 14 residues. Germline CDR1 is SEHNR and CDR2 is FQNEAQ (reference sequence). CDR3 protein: CASGPTVQTYEQYF. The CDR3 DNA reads TGTGCCAGCGGCCCGACAGTACAAACCTACGAGCAGTACTTC.

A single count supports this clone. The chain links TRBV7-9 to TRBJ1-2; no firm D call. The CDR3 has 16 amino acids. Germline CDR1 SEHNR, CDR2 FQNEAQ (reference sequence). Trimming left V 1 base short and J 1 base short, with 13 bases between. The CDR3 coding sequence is TGTGCCAGCAGCTTAGGGGCGGATGACTTTAACTATGGCTACACCTTC. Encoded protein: CASSLGADDFNYGYTF.

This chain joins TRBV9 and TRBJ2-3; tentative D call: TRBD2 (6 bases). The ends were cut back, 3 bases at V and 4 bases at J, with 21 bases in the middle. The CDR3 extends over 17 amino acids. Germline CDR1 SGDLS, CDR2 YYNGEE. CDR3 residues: CASSETSGSYRADTQYF. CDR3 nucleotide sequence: TGTGCCAGCAGCGAAACGAGCGGGTCTTACCGGGCAGATACGCAGTATTTT.

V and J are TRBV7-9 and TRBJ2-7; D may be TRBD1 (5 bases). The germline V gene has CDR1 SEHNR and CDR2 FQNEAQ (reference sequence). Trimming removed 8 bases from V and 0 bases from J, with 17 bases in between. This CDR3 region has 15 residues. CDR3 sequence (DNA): TGTGCCAGCCGTAAAGGGGTTGGAATCTCCTACGAGCAGTACTTC. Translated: CASRKGVGISYEQYF.

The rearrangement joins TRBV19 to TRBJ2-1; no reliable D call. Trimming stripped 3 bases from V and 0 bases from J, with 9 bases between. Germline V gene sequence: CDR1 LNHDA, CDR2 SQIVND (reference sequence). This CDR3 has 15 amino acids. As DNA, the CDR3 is TGTGCCAGTAGTATCCCCGGAAGCTCCTACAATGAGCAGTTCTTC. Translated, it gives CASSIPGSSYNEQFF.

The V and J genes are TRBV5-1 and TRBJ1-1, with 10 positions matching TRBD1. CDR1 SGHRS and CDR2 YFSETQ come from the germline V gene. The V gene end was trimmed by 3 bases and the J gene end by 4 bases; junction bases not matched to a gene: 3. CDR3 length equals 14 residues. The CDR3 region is CASSYRDRGTEAFF. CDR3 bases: TGCGCCAGCAGCTACCGGGACAGGGGCACTGAAGCTTTCTTT.

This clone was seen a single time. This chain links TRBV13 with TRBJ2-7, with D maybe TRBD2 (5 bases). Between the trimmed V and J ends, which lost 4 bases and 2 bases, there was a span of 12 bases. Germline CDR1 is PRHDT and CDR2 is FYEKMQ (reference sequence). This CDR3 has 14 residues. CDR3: CASSSTDFPYEQYF. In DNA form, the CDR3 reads TGTGCCAGCAGCTCGACGGACTTTCCCTACGAGCAGTACTTC.

CDR3 nucleotides: TGTGCCAGCAGTACCTCGGGGGGGCTCACCGGGGAGCTGTTTTTT. This gives the protein CASSTSGGLTGELFF. This sequence joins TRBV27 and TRBJ2-2; 8 positions agree with TRBD2. CDR3 size: 15 residues. Per germline, CDR1 MNHEY and CDR2 SMNVEV (reference sequence). With V trimmed by 5 bases and J by 4 bases, 6 bases remained unmatched.

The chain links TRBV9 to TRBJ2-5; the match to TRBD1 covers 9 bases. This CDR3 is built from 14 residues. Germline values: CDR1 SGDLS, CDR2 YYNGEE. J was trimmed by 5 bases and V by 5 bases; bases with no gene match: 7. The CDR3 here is CASSTQDRGETQYF. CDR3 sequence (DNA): TGTGCCAGCAGTACTCAGGACAGGGGCGAGACCCAGTACTTC.

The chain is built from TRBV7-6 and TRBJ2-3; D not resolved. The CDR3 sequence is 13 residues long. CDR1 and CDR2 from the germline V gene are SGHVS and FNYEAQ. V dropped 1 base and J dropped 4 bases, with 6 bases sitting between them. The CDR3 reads CASSLEHSDTQYF. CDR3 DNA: TGTGCCAGCAGCTTAGAGCACTCAGATACGCAGTATTTT.

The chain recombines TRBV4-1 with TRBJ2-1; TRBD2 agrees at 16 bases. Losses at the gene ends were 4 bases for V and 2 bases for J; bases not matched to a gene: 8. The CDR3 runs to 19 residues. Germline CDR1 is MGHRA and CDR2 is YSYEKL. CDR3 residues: CASSPQGTSGGGTYNEQFF. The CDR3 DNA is TGCGCCAGCAGCCCTCAGGGGACTAGCGGGGGGGGGACCTACAATGAGCAGTTCTTC.

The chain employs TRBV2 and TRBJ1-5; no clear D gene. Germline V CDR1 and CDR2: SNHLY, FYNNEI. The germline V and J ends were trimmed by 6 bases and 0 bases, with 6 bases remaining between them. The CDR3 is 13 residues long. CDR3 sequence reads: CASRVHSNQPQHF. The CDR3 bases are TGTGCCAGCAGGGTACATAGCAATCAGCCCCAGCATTTT.